These 11 T cell receptor beta chains were sequenced from one sample in a study of technical replicates of blood from several donors. The protocol was immunoSEQ multiplex PCR, while the TCRdb copy is restricted to in-frame clones and leaves out a portion. This sample has some 70,000 clones, with nearly 98% found just once. Sequenced material: T cells isolated from PBMCs. These receptors were taken from a human donor in good health.

The V and J genes are TRBV27 and TRBJ1-2, with D possibly TRBD1 on 6 matching bases. Germline CDR1 is MNHEY and CDR2 is SMNVEV (reference sequence). The CDR3 is 13 amino acids. Trimming cost V 3 bases and J 8 bases, with 13 bases left between them. CDR3 protein: CASSFHRGGGYTF. CDR3 DNA: TGTGCCAGCAGTTTCCATAGGGGGGGCGGCTACACCTTC.

The CDR3 nucleotides are TGTGCCAGCAGCGTAGAAGGACTAGATGGCTACACCTTC. It codes for CASSVEGLDGYTF. The rearrangement uses TRBV9 and TRBJ1-2; D gene ambiguous. V gave up 0 bases and J gave up 6 bases, with 9 bases separating them. The CDR3 contains 13 residues. Germline V gene sequence: CDR1 SGDLS, CDR2 YYNGEE.

This rearrangement joins TRBV2 to TRBJ1-5, with D uncertain. Deletions cut 5 bases from V and 5 bases from J, with 10 bases between. The CDR3 is 13 amino acids. Germline CDR1 is SNHLY and CDR2 is FYNNEI. The CDR3 is CASSLEADQPQHF. The CDR3 DNA sequence: TGTGCCAGCAGTCTGGAGGCGGATCAGCCCCAGCATTTT.

CDR3 in DNA: TGCGCCAGCAGCCAAAGAACAGGTATAGATCAGCCCCAGCATTTT. Its translation: CASSQRTGIDQPQHF. V gene TRBV4-1 combines with J gene TRBJ1-5; maybe TRBD1 (5 bases). V was cut by 2 bases and J by 5 bases, with 13 bases left in between. The CDR3 is made up of 15 amino acids. CDR1 is MGHRA and CDR2 is YSYEKL in the germline V gene.

The rearrangement joins TRBV27 to TRBJ1-1; D might be TRBD1 (6 bases). Trimming removed 3 bases from V and 11 bases from J, with 16 bases in between. CDR1 is MNHEY, CDR2 SMNVEV, per germline (reference sequence). This CDR3 contains 13 residues. The CDR3 nucleotides are TGTGCCAGCAGTTTTTGGGGGGGCAGGGAGGCTTTCTTT. It translates to CASSFWGGREAFF.

By share of the sample, this clone is medium-sized (0.01 to 0.1%). The chain joins TRBV28 to TRBJ1-2; the D gene is possibly TRBD1 (5 bases). The CDR3 contains 14 residues. From germline, CDR1 is MDHEN and CDR2 SYDVKM. Deletions cut 1 base from V and 6 bases from J, with 12 bases between. The CDR3 region has the DNA TGTGCCAGCAGTTTATTCTCAGGGAGGGATGGCTACACCTTC. This codes for CASSLFSGRDGYTF.

The CDR3 DNA is TGTGCCAGCGCGGGACTAGCGGGAAACACAGATACGCAGTATTTT. This encodes CASAGLAGNTDTQYF. This sequence joins TRBV6-5 and TRBJ2-3; 13 positions agree with TRBD2. Germline loops: CDR1 MNHEY, CDR2 SVGAGI. The CDR3 is 15 amino acids. V lost 8 bases, J lost 2 bases, and 4 bases stayed unmatched.

This rearrangement joins TRBV5-1 to TRBJ1-4, with D perhaps TRBD1 (5 bases). Trimming shortened V by 7 bases and J by 13 bases, and 35 bases separated the two germline ends. The CDR3 contains 18 residues. From germline, CDR1 is SGHRS and CDR2 YFSETQ. The CDR3 protein is CASSALTAESQLMKPLFF. CDR3 DNA sequence: TGCGCCAGCTCCGCCTTGACAGCCGAGAGCCAACTAATGAAGCCACTGTTTTTT.

The chain links TRBV7-6 to TRBJ2-1; 7 bases agree with TRBD2. Unmatched junction bases numbered 2, after V lost 2 bases and J lost 4 bases. Germline V gene sequence: CDR1 SGHVS, CDR2 FNYEAQ. The CDR3 is made up of 14 amino acids. CDR3 DNA sequence: TGTGCCAGCAGCTTACTAGCGGCATACAATGAGCAGTTCTTC. Translated, it gives CASSLLAAYNEQFF.

V gene TRBV15 combines with J gene TRBJ2-7; the match to TRBD2 covers 10 bases. Germline values: CDR1 LNHNV, CDR2 YYDKDF (reference sequence). This CDR3 spans 14 amino acids. Trimming cost V 8 bases and J 7 bases; bases outside gene matches: 11. The CDR3 spells CATRQREGLREQYF. CDR3 bases: TGTGCCACCCGGCAGCGGGAGGGCCTCAGGGAGCAGTACTTC.

This chain joins TRBV5-1 and TRBJ2-6; the D is unclear. Trimming removed 5 bases from V and 3 bases from J, with 6 bases in between. Germline CDR1 and CDR2: SGHRS and YFSETQ. CDR3 size: 13 residues. CDR3 sequence: CASRQSGANVLTF. CDR3 coding DNA: TGCGCCAGCAGACAGAGTGGGGCCAACGTCCTGACTTTC.